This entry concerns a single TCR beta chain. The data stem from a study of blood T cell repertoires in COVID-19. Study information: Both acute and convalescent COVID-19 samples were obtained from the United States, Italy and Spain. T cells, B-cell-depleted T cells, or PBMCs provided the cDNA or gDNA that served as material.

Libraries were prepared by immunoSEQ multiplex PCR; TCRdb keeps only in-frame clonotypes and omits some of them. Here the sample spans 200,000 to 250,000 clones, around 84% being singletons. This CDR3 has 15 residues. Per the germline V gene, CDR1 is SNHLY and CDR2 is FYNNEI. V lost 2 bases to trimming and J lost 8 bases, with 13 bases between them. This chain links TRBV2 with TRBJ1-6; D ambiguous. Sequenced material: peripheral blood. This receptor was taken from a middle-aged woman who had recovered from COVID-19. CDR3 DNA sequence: TGTGCCAGCAGTGAATTGCGCGGGGATCATTCACCCCTCCACTTT. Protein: CASSELRGDHSPLHF.